This TCR beta chain was identified in a study of blood T cell repertoires in COVID-19. TCRdb's table, derived via immunoSEQ multiplex PCR, lists solely in-frame clones and lacks some. The table includes about 24,000 clones, 65% to 80% detected once. Sequenced: peripheral blood. This TCR was sampled from a man aged 45 to 65 with COVID-19, enrolled during active disease.

CDR3 in DNA: TGCGCCAGCAGCTTGTCCCCCGGGTCAGCGGGGGGGGAGACCCAGTACTTC. Translation gives CASSLSPGSAGGETQYF. The V gene is TRBV5-1, the J gene TRBJ2-5, with 10 bases fitting TRBD2. Germline V CDR1 and CDR2: SGHRS, YFSETQ. V dropped 1 base and J dropped 5; count of bases not matched to a gene: 11. This CDR3 contains 17 residues. The full variable domain, completed using reference TRBV5-1 and TRBJ2-5, is KAGVTQTPRYLIKTRGQQVTLSCSPISGHRSVSWYQQTPGQGLQFLFEYFSETQRNKGNFPGRFSGRQFSNSRSEMNVSTLELGDSALYLCASSLSPGSAGGETQYFGPGTRLLVL.